The source of this TCR beta chain is a study of cytotoxic CD8 clonotypes in ibrutinib-treated CLL. Whole-study context: Overall, some 24 responses were partial and 2 complete; following median about 68 months, 14 patients stayed remitted and around twelve progressed. Broader study findings: Relative to age-matched healthy donors, clonality at baseline was higher, and it tracked circulating CD8+ T-cell counts. Clonality increased at ibrutinib response and stayed stable in sustained remission. At progression, however, it fell back toward baseline.

Data came from immunoSEQ multiplex PCR; TCRdb stores just in-frame clones and leaves some out. The sample shows nearly 300,000 clones, 60% to 80% of them seen only once. The CDR3 length is 11 residues. Germline V gene sequence: CDR1 MGHDK, CDR2 SYGVNS. V was pared by 6 bases and J by 7 bases, with 6 bases between. Regarding this clone: Its specificity is not known.

This clonotype was sampled from a human donor with chronic lymphocytic leukemia. Sequencing was performed on PBMCs, taken at disease progression, from a patient treated with ibrutinib. The gene calls are TRBV25-1 and TRBJ2-2; D remains unclear. The CDR3 loop is CASRKDGELFF. The CDR3, as DNA: TGTGCCAGCAGGAAGGACGGGGAGCTGTTTTTT. The whole variable domain, filled in from reference TRBV25-1 and TRBJ2-2, reads EADIYQTPRYLVIGTGKKITLECSQTMGHDKMYWYQQDPGMELHLIHYSYGVNSTEKGDLSSESTVSRIRTEHFPLTLESARPSHTSQYLCASRKDGELFFGEGSRLTVL.